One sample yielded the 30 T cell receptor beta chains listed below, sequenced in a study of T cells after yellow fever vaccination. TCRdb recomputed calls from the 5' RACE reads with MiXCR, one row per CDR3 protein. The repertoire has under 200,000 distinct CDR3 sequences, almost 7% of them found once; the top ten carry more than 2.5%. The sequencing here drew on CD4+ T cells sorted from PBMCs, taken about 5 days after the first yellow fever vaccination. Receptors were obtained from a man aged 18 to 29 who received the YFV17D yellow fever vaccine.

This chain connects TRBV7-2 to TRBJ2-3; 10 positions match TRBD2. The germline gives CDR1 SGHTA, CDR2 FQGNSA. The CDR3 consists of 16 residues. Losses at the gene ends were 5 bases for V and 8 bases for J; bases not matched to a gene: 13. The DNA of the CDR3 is TGTGCCAGCAGCCCACCGGGACTAGCGAGTACTGGTACGCAGTATTTT. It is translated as CASSPPGLASTGTQYF. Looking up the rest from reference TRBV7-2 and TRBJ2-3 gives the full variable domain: GAGVSQSPSNKVTEKGKDVELRCDPISGHTALYWYRQSLGQGLEFLIYFQGNSAPDKSGLPSDRFSAERTGGSVSTLTIQRTQQEDSAVYLCASSPPGLASTGTQYFGPGTRLTVL.

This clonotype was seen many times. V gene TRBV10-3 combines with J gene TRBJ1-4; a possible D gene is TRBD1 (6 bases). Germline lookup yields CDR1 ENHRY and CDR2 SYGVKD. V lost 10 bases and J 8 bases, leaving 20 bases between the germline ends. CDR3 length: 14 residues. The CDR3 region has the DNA TGTGCCACAATGAAGCCGGGGGCAGGGGAAAAACTGTTTTTT. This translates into CATMKPGAGEKLFF.

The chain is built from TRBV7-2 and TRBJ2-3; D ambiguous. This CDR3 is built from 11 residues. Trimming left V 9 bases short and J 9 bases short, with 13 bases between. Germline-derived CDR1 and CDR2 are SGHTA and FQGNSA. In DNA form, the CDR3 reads TGTGCCAGTACAGAGCGAAAAACGCAGTATTTT. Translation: CASTERKTQYF.

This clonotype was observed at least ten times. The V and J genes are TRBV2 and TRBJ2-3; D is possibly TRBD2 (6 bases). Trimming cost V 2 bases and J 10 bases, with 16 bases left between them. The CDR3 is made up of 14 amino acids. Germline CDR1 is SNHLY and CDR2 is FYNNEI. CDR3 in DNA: TGTGCCAGCAGTGAAATTCGTGGGGACTCAGCGCAGTATTTT. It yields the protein CASSEIRGDSAQYF.

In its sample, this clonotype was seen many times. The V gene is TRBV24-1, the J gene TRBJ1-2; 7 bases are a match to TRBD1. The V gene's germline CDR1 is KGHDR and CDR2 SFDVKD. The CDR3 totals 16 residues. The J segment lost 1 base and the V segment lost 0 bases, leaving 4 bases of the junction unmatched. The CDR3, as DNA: TGTGCCACCAGTGATTTGTGGACAGGCCTTAACTATGGCTACACCTTC. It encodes CATSDLWTGLNYGYTF.

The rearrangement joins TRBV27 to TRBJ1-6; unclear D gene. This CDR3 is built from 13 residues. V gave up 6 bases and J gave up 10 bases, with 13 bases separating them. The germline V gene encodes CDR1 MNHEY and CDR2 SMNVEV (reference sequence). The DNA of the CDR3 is TGTGCCAGCAGGAGAGAACTGGGCTCACCCCTCCACTTT. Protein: CASRRELGSPLHF.

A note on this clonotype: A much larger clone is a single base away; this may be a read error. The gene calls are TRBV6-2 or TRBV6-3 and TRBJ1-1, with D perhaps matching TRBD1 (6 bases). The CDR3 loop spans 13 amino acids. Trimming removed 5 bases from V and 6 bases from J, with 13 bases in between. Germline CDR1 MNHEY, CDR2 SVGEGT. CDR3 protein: CASSDRSDSEAFF. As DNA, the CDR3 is TGTGCCAGCAGTGACAGGTCGGATTCTGAAGCTTTCTTT.

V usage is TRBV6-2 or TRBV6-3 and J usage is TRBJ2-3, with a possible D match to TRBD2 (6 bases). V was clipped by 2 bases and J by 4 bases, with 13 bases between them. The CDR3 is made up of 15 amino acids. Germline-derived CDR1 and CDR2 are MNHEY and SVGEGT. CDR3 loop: CASSYARSGSDTQYF. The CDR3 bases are TGTGCCAGCAGTTACGCGCGTAGCGGATCAGATACGCAGTATTTT.

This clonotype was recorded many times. As DNA, the CDR3 is TGTGCCAGCAGCTCGTCTACCCCTCGTCCGAGCTCCTACAATGAGCAGTTCTTC. Protein product: CASSSSTPRPSSYNEQFF. This chain links TRBV11-1 with TRBJ2-1, with unresolved D. The CDR3 has 18 amino acids. CDR1 is SGHAT and CDR2 is FQDESV in the germline V gene (reference sequence). V was shortened by 4 bases and J by 0 bases, with 19 bases between the two germline ends.

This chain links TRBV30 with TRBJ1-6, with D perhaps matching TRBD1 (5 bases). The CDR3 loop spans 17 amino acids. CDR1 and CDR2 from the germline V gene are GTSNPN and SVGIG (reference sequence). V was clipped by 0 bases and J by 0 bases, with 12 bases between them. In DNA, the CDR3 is TGTGCCTGGAGTGTTGGGGCCAAGAGCTCCTATAATTCACCCCTCCACTTT. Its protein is CAWSVGAKSSYNSPLHF.

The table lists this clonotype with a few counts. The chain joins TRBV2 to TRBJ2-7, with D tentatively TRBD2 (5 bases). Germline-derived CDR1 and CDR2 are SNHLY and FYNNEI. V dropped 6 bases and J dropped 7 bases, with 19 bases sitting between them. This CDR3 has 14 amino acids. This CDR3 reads CASRRTGRLLEQYF. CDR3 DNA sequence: TGTGCCAGCAGACGGACTGGGCGGCTTCTGGAGCAGTACTTC. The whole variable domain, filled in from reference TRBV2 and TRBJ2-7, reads EPEVTQTPSHQVTQMGQEVILRCVPISNHLYFYWYRQILGQKVEFLVSFYNNEISEKSEIFDDQFSVERPDGSNFTLKIRSTKLEDSAMYFCASRRTGRLLEQYFGPGTRLTVT.

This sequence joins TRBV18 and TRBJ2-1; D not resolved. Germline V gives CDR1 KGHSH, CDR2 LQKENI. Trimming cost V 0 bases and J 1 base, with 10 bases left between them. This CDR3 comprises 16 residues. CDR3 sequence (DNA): TGTGCCAGCTCACCACCGCGGCAGACTTCCTACAATGAGCAGTTCTTC. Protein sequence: CASSPPRQTSYNEQFF.

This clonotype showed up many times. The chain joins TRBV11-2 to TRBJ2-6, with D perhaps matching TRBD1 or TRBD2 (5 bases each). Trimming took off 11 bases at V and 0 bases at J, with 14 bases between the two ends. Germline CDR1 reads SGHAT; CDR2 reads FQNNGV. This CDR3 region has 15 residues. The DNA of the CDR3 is TGTGCCGGCCGGGGCCTACGCTCTGGGGCCAACGTCCTGACTTTC. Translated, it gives CAGRGLRSGANVLTF.

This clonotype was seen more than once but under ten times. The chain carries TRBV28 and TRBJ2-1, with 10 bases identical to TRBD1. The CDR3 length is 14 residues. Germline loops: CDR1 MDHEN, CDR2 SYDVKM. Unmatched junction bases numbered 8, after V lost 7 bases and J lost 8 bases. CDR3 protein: CASTGDRGYYEQFF. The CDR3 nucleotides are TGTGCCAGCACGGGGGACAGGGGATACTATGAGCAGTTCTTC.

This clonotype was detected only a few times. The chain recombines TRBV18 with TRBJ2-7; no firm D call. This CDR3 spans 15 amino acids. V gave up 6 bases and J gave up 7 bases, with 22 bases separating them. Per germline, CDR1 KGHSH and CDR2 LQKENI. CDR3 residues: CASSPAGHIDGEQYV. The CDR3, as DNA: TGTGCCAGCTCTCCCGCTGGGCACATCGACGGAGAGCAGTACGTC.

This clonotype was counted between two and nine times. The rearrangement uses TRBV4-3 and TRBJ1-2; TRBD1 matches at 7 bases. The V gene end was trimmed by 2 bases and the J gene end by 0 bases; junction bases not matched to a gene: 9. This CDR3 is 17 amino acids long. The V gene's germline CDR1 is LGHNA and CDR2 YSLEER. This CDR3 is CASSQSRGTAPNYGYTF. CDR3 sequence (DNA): TGCGCCAGCAGCCAATCCCGAGGGACAGCTCCTAACTATGGCTACACCTTC.

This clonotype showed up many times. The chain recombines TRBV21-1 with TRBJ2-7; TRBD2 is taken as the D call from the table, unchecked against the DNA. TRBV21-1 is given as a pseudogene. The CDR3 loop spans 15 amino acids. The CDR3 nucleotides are TGTGCCAGCAGCAATACCGTTGAGGGTACGGGGGAGCAGTACGTC. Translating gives CASSNTVEGTGEQYV.

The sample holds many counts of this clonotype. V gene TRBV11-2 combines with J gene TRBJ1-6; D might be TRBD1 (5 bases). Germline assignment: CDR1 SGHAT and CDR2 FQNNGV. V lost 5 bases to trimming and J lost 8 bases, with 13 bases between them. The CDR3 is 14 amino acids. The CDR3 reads CASSLGTAHSPLHF. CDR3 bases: TGTGCCAGCAGCCTCGGGACGGCTCATTCACCCCTCCACTTT.

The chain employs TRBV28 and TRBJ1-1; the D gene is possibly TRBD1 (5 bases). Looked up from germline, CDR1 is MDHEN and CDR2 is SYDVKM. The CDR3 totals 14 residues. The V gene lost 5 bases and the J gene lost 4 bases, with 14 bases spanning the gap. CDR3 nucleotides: TGTGCCAGCAGTGGGTCAGGGCAGGGCACTGAAGCTTTCTTT. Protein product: CASSGSGQGTEAFF.

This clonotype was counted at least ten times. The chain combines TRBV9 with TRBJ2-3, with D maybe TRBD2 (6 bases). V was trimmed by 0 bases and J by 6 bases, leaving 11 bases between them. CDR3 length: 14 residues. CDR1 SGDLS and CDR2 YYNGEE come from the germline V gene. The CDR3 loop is CASSVEASEDTQYF. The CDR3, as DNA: TGTGCCAGCAGCGTAGAGGCTAGCGAGGATACGCAGTATTTT. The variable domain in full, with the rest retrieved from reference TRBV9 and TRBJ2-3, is DSGVTQTPKHLITATGQRVTLRCSPRSGDLSVYWYQQSLDQGLQFLIQYYNGEERAKGNILERFSAQQFPDLHSELNLSSLELGDSALYFCASSVEASEDTQYFGPGTRLTVL.

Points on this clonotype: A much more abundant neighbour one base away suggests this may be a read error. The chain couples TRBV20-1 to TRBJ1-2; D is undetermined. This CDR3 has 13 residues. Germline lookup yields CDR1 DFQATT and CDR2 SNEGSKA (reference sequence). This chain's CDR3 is CCASADNNYGYTF. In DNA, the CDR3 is TGCTGTGCTAGCGCAGATAATAACTATGGCTACACCTTC.

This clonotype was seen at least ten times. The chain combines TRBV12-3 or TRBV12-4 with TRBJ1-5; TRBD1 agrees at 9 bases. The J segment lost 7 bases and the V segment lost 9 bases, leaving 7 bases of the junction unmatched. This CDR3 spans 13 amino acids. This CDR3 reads CASGDRVRQPQHF. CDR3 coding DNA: TGTGCCAGTGGGGACAGGGTTCGGCAGCCCCAGCATTTT.

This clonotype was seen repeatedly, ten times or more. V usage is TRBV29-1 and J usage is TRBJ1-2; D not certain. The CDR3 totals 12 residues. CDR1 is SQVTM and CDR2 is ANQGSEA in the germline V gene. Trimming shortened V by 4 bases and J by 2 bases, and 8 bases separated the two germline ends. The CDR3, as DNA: TGCAGCGTTGCTGCACAGAACTATGGCTACACCTTC. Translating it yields CSVAAQNYGYTF.

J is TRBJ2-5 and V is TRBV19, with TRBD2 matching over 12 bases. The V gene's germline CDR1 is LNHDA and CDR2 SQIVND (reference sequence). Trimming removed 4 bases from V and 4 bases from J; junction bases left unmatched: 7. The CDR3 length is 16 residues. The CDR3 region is CASSRETSGGGETQYF. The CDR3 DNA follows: TGTGCCAGTAGTAGGGAGACTAGCGGGGGAGGAGAGACCCAGTACTTC.

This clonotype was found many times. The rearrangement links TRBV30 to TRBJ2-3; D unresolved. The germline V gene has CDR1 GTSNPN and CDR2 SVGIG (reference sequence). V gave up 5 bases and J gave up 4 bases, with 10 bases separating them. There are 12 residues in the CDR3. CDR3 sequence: CAWSEGSDTQYF. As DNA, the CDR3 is TGTGCCTGGTCGGAAGGATCAGATACGCAGTATTTT. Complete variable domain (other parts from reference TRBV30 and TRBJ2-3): SQTIHQWPATLVQPVGSPLSLECTVEGTSNPNLYWYRQAAGRGLQLLFYSVGIGQISSEVPQNLSASRPQDRQFILSSKKLLLSDSGFYLCAWSEGSDTQYFGPGTRLTVL.

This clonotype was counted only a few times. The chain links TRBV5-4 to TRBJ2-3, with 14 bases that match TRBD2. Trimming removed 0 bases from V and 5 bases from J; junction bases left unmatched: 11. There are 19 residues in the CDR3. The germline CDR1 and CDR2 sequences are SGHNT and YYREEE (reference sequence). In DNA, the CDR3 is TGTGCCAGCAGCTTGGCCTTGACTAGCGGGGGGGATTTTGGAGATACGCAGTATTTT. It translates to CASSLALTSGGDFGDTQYF.

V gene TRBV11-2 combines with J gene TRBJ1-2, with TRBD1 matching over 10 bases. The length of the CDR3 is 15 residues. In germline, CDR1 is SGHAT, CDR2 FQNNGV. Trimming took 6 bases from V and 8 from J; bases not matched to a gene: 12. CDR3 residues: CASRTSATGGAGYTF. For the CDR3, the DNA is TGTGCCAGCAGAACCTCCGCGACAGGGGGCGCGGGCTACACCTTC.

The CDR3 DNA reads as TGTGCCAGCAGCGACGCTTATCAGCCCCAGCATTTT. Translation gives CASSDAYQPQHF. The chain links TRBV12-3 or TRBV12-4 to TRBJ1-5, with D unclear. The length of the CDR3 is 12 residues. V was cut by 6 bases and J by 5 bases, with 8 bases left in between.

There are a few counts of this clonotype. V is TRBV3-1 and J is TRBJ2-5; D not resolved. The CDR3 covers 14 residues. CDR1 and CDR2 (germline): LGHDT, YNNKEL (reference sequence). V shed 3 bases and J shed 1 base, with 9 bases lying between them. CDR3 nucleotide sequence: TGTGCCAGCAGCCAGAGCGAGGCCCAAGAGACCCAGTACTTC. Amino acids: CASSQSEAQETQYF.

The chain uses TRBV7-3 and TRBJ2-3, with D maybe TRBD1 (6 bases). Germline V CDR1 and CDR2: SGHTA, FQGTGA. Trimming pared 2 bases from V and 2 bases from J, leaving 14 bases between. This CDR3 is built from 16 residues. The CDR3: CASSLGAGAHTDTQYF. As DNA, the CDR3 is TGTGCCAGCAGCTTAGGGGCAGGGGCTCACACAGATACGCAGTATTTT.